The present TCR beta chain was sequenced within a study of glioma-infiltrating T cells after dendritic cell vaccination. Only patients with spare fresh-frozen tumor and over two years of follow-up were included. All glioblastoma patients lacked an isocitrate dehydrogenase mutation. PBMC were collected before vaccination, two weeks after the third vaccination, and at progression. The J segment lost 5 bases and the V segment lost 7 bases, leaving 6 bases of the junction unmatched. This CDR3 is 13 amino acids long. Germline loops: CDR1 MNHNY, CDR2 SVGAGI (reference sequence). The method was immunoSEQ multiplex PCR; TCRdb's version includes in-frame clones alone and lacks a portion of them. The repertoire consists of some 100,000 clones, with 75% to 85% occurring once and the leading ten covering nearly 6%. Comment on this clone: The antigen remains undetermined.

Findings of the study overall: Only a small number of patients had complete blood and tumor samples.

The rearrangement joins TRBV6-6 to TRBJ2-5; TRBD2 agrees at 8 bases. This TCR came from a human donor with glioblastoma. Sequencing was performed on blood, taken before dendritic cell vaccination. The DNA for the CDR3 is TGTGCCAGCACGGGGGGGGCGGAGGAGACCCAGTACTTC. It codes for CASTGGAEETQYF.